This T cell receptor (beta chain) was captured in a study of Ad26.COV2.S vaccination and SARS-CoV-2 variants. Across the whole study: The Ad26.COV2.S arm of the COV1001 trial was where the donor was placed. Participants got Ad26.COV2.S intramuscularly, once or twice 56 days apart.

Treatment in this sample: approximately 18 received Ad26.COV2.S at low or high dose, single or two shots; roughly five received placebo; per-sample allocation not given. After the first vaccine or placebo injection, samples were drawn on day 63. An Ad26 vector was used to express Wuhan-strain SARS-CoV-2 spike as the vaccine. Measured with immunoSEQ multiplex PCR; TCRdb has only the in-frame clones, and not every one. The table shows about 400,000 clones, with roughly 90% occurring only once. The length of the CDR3 is 14 residues. Germline V gene data show CDR1 as SGHAT and CDR2 as FQDESV (reference sequence). The germline V and J ends were trimmed by 4 bases and 0 bases, with 8 bases remaining between them.

This TCR was sampled from a person aged 18-65 years who received the Ad26.COV2.S COVID-19 vaccine or a placebo. V is TRBV11-1 and J is TRBJ2-3; D gene ambiguous. Material: peripheral blood, obtained in a trial of Ad26.COV2.S vaccine versus placebo. The chain's CDR3 is CASSWSTSTDTQYF. The CDR3 nucleotides read TGTGCCAGCAGCTGGTCTACAAGCACAGATACGCAGTATTTT.